This is a list of T cell receptor beta chains from one sample in a study of T cell responses to AZD1222 COVID-19 vaccine. The method was immunoSEQ multiplex PCR; TCRdb's version includes in-frame clones alone and lacks a portion of them. This sample has about 120,000 clones, with 70% to 90% found just once. Sequenced material: peripheral blood, taken on day 0 of AZD1222 vaccination. These receptors all stem from an adult in good health. Each CDR3 is given with its conserved first and last residue. The order of the fields is J gene, V gene, CDR3 protein.

TRBJ2-7,TRBV30,CAWSHPTGILNEQYF
TRBJ2-2,TRBV7-2,CASSLSRASGRNTGELFF
TRBJ2-2,TRBV7-9,CASSLGQTGELFF
TRBJ1-1,TRBV6-5,CASSSGGSPNTEAFF
TRBJ1-1,TRBV6-5,CASSSPNPGAGYAFF
TRBJ2-7,TRBV5-5,CASSAGSYEQYF
TRBJ2-7,TRBV5-1,CASSHGLAVSYEQYF
TRBJ2-2,TRBV7-3,CASSLYRTGGHGELFF
TRBJ2-3,TRBV18,CASSPLAASTDTQYF
TRBJ2-1,TRBV27,CASSHSGGRSNEQFF
TRBJ2-1,TRBV6-1,CASSELGGASEQFF
TRBJ1-2,TRBV29-1,CSVETPVSYGYTF
TRBJ1-3,TRBV28,CASSLEGVFSGNTIYF
TRBJ2-2,TRBV30,CAWSSLTGELFF
TRBJ2-3,TRBV7-3,CASSPSSLGDTQYF
TRBJ1-4,TRBV5-1,CASSPRGGRDEKLFF
TRBJ1-1,TRBV11-2,CASSLWQGRSNTEAFF
TRBJ2-2,TRBV3-1/TRBV3-2,CASEGEGNTGELFF
TRBJ1-2,TRBV30,CAWVTSGGYGYTF
TRBJ2-7,TRBV15,CATSSGTLGSYEQYF
TRBJ1-5,TRBV2,CASSQQGRGNQPQHF
TRBJ1-1,TRBV19,CASNFRGRVVTEAFF
TRBJ2-1,TRBV2,CASSVQGLAGGHEQFF
TRBJ2-7,TRBV6-5,CASRYTGTLSSYEQYF
TRBJ1-2,TRBV19,CASSIEPTGLNYGYTF
TRBJ2-3,TRBV2,CASSGQVSATDTQYF
TRBJ2-5,TRBV11-2,CASSLDQGRGLASETQYF